This TCR beta chain was captured in a study of blood T cell repertoires in COVID-19. Background on the study: Sources were T cells, B-cell-depleted T cells, or PBMCs; the material itself was cDNA or gDNA.

Only in-frame clones appear in the TCRdb table, and some are missing; sequencing was by immunoSEQ multiplex PCR. The sample lists about 250,000 clones, roughly 80% occurring once. The CDR3 spans 14 residues. Germline lookup yields CDR1 LNHDA and CDR2 SQIVND (reference sequence). Trimming removed 11 bases from V and 2 bases from J, with 13 bases in between. This receptor was identified in a man in his fifties who had recovered from COVID-19. The gene calls are TRBV19 and TRBJ2-6; D not certain. Material for sequencing was PBMCs or T cells enriched from blood (not recorded which). CDR3 nucleotides: TGTGCCGTCCGAGCGAGGCCTGGGGCCAACGTCCTGACTTTC. It encodes CAVRARPGANVLTF.